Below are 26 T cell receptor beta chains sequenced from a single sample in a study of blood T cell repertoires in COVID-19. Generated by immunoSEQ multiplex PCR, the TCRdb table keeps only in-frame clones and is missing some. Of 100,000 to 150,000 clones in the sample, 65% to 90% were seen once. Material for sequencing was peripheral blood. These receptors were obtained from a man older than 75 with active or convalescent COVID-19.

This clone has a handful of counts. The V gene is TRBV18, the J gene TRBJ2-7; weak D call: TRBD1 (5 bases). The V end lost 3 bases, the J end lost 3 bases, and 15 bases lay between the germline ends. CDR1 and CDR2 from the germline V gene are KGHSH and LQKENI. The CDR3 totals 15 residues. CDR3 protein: CASSPSGQGDYEQYF. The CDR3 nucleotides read TGTGCCAGCTCACCGAGTGGGCAGGGTGACTACGAGCAGTACTTC.

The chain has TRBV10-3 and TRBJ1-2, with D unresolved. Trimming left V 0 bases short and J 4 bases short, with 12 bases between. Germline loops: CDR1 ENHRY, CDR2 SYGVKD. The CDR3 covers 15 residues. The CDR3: CAISESSAQSYGYTF. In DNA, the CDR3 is TGTGCCATCAGTGAGTCTAGCGCCCAGAGCTATGGCTACACCTTC.

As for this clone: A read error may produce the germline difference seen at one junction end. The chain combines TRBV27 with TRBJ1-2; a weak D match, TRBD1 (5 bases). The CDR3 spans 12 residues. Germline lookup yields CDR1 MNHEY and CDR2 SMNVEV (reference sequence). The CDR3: CTSSTGPYGYTF. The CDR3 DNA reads TGTACCAGCAGTACAGGACCCTATGGCTACACCTTC.

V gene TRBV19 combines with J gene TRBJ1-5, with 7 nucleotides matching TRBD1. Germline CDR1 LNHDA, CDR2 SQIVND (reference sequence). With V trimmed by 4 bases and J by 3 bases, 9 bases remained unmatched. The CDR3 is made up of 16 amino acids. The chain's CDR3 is CASSKARGQINQPQHF. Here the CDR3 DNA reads TGTGCCAGTAGTAAGGCCCGGGGACAGATCAATCAGCCCCAGCATTTT.

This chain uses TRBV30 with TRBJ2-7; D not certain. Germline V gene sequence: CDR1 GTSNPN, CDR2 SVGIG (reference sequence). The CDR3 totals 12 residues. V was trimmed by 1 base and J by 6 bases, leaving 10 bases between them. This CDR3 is CAWSAVRGEQYF. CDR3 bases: TGTGCCTGGAGTGCGGTGAGAGGCGAGCAGTACTTC.

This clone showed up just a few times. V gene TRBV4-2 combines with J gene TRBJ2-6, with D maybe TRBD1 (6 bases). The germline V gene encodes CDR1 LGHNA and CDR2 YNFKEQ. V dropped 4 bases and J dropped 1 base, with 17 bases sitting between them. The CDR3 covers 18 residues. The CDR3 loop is CASSPRPGQGSGANVLTF. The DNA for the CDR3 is TGTGCCAGCAGCCCACGACCGGGACAAGGTTCTGGGGCCAACGTCCTGACTTTC.

CDR3 loop: CASSPSGTGAYNEQFF. The CDR3 DNA follows: TGCGCCAGCAGCCCTTCCGGGACAGGGGCCTACAATGAGCAGTTCTTC. This chain joins TRBV5-1 and TRBJ2-1; 10 positions match TRBD1. V lost 4 bases to trimming and J lost 2 bases; unmatched junction nucleotides: 6. This CDR3 is built from 16 residues. CDR1 is SGHRS, CDR2 YFSETQ, per germline.

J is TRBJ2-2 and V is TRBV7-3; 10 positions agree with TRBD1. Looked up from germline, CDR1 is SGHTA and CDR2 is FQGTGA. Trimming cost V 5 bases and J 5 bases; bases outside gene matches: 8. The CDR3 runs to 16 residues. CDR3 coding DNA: TGTGCCAGCAGCCCAACCGGGACAGGGGCGACCGGGGAGCTGTTTTTT. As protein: CASSPTGTGATGELFF.

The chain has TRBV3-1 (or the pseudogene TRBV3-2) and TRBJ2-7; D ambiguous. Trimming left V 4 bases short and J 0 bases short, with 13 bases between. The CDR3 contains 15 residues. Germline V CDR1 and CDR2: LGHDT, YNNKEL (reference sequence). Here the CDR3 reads CASSPRELSSYEQYF. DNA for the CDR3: TGTGCCAGCAGCCCGCGAGAGCTGAGCTCCTACGAGCAGTACTTC.

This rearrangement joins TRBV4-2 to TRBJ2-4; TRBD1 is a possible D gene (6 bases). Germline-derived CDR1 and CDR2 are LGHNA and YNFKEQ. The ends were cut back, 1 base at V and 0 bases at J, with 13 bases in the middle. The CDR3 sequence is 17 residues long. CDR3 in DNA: TGTGCCAGCAGCCAAGTAAAACCAGGGGTAGCCAAAAACATTCAGTACTTC. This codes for CASSQVKPGVAKNIQYF.

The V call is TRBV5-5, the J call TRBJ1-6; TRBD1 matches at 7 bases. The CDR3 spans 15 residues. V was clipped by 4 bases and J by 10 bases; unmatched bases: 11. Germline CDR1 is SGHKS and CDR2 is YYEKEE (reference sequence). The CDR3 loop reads CASSMGTDGESPLHF. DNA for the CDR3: TGTGCCAGCAGCATGGGGACAGACGGAGAATCACCCCTCCACTTT.

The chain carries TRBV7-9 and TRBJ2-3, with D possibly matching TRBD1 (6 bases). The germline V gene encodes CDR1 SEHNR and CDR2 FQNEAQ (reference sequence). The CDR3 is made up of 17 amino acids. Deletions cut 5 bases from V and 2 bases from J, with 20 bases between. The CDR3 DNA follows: TGTGCCAGCAGCCAGGGGAGACCGGGACGGTACACAGATACGCAGTATTTT. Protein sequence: CASSQGRPGRYTDTQYF.

In DNA form, the CDR3 reads TGTGCCAGCAGCGTAGCGTCGGGAGGAGAGACCCAGTACTTC. Translation gives CASSVASGGETQYF. The chain is built from TRBV9 and TRBJ2-5, with 7 bases lining up with TRBD2. CDR1 and CDR2 (germline): SGDLS, YYNGEE. The CDR3 length is 14 residues. Germline trimming cut 0 bases from V and 4 bases from J; bases unmatched to any gene: 3. Supplemented by reference TRBV9 and TRBJ2-5, the full variable domain reads DSGVTQTPKHLITATGQRVTLRCSPRSGDLSVYWYQQSLDQGLQFLIQYYNGEERAKGNILERFSAQQFPDLHSELNLSSLELGDSALYFCASSVASGGETQYFGPGTRLLVL.

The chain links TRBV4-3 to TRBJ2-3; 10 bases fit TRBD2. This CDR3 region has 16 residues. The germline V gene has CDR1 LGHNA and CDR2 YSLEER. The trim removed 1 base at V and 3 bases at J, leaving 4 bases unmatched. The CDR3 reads CASSQALAGVTDTQYF. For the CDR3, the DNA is TGCGCCAGCAGCCAAGCTCTAGCGGGAGTAACAGATACGCAGTATTTT.

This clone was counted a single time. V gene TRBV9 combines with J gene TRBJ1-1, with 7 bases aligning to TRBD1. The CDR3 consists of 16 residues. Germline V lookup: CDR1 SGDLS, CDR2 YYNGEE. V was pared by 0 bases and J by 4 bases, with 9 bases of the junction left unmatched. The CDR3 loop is CASSVGVLAGGTEAFF. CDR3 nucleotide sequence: TGTGCCAGCAGCGTAGGGGTTTTGGCAGGGGGCACTGAAGCTTTCTTT.

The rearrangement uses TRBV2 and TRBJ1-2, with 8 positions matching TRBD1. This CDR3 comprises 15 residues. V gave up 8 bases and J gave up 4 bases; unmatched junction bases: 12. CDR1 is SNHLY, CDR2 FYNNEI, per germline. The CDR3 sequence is CASRARTGGIYGYTF. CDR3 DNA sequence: TGTGCCAGCCGCGCACGAACAGGGGGGATCTATGGCTACACCTTC.

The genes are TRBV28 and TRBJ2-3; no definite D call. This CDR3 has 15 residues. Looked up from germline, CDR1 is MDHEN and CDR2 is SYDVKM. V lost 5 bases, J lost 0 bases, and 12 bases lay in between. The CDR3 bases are TGTGCCAGCAGTCAGCAGGAAACTAGCACAGATACGCAGTATTTT. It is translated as CASSQQETSTDTQYF.

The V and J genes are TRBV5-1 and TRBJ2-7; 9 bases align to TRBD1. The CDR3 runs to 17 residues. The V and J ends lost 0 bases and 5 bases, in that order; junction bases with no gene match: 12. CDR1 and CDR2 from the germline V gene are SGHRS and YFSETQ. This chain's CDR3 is CASSLVGRGDRDNEQYF. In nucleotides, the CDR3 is TGCGCCAGCAGCTTGGTAGGTCGTGGGGACAGGGACAACGAGCAGTACTTC.

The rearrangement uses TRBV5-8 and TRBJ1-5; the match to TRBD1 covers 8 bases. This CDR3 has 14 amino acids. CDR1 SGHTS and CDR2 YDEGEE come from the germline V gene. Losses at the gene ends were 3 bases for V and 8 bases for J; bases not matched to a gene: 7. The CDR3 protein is CASSSDRVWKPQHF. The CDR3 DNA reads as TGTGCCAGCAGCTCGGACAGGGTCTGGAAGCCCCAGCATTTT. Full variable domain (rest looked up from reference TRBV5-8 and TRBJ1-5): EAGVTQSPTHLIKTRGQQATLRCSPISGHTSVYWYQQALGLGLQFLLWYDEGEERNRGNFPPRFSGRQFPNYSSELNVNALELEDSALYLCASSSDRVWKPQHFGDGTRLSIL.

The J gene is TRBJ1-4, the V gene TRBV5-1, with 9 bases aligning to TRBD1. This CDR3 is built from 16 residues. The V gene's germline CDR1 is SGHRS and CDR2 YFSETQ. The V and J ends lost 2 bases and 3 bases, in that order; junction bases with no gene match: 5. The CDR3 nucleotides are TGCGCCAGCAGCTTACGACAGGGGGAGGCTAATGAAAAACTGTTTTTT. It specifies CASSLRQGEANEKLFF.

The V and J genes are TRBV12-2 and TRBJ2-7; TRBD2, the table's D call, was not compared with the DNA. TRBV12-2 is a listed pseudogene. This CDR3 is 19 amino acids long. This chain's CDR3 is CASRLAGRTSGRAHYEQYF. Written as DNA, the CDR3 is TGTGCAAGTCGCTTAGCGGGGAGGACTAGCGGGAGAGCTCACTACGAGCAGTACTTC.

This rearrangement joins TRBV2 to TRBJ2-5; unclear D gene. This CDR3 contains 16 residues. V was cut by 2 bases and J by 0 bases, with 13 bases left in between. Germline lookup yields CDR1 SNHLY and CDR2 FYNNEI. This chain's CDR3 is CASSEIKAGNQETQYF. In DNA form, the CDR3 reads TGTGCCAGCAGTGAAATCAAGGCAGGAAACCAAGAGACCCAGTACTTC.

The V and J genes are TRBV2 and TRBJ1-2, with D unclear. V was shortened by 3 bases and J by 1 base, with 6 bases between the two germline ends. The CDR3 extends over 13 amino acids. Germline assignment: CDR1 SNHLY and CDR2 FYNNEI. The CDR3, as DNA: TGTGCCAGCAGTGACAGCGTTAACTATGGCTACACCTTC. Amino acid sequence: CASSDSVNYGYTF.

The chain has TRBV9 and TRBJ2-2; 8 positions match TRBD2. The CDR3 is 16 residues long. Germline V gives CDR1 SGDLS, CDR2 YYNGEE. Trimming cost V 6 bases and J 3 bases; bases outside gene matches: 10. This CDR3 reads CASTPRGSGDTGELFF. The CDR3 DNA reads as TGTGCCAGCACCCCCAGGGGTAGCGGGGACACCGGGGAGCTGTTTTTT.

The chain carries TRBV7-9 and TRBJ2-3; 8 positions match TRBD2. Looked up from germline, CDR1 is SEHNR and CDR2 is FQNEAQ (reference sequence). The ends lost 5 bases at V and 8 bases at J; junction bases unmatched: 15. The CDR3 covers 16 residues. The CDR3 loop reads CASSLPSGFSGGTQYF. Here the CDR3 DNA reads TGTGCCAGCAGCCTTCCTAGCGGGTTCTCGGGGGGTACGCAGTATTTT.

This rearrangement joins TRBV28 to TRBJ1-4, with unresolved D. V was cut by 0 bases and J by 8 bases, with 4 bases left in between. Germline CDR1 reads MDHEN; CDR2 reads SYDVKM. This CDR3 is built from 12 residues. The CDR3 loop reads CASSLWREKLFF. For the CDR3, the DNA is TGTGCCAGCAGTTTATGGAGGGAAAAACTGTTTTTT.